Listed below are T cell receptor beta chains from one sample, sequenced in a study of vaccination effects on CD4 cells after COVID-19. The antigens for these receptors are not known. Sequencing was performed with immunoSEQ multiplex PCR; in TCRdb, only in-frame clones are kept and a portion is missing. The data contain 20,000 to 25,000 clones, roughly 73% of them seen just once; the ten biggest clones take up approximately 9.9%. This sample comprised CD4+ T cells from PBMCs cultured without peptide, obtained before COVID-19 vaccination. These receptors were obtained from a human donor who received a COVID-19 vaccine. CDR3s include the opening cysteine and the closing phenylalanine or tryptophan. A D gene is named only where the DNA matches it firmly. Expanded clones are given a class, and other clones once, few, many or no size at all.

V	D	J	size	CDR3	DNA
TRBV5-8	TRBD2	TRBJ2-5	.	CASSPRTSGSGGQETQYF	TGTGCCAGCAGCCCCAGGACTAGCGGGAGCGGGGGGCAAGAGACCCAGTACTTC
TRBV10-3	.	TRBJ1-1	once	CAIMTGGTEAFF	TGTGCCATCATGACGGGGGGCACTGAAGCTTTCTTT
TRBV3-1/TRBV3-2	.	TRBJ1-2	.	CASSQGPGSNGYTF	TGTGCCAGCAGCCAAGGGCCGGGTTCGAATGGCTACACCTTC
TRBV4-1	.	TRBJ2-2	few	CASSLRGWNTGELFF	TGCGCCAGCAGCCTGAGGGGGTGGAACACCGGGGAGCTGTTTTTT
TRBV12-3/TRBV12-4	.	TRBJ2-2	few	CASSFSAPGELFF	TGTGCCAGCAGTTTCTCCGCCCCCGGGGAGCTGTTTTTT
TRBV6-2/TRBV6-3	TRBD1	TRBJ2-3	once	CASSYSTGSLLTDTQYF	TGTGCCAGCAGTTACTCGACAGGGTCACTACTCACAGATACGCAGTATTTT
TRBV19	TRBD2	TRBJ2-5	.	CASTPGLAGGLGRETQYF	TGTGCCAGTACCCCGGGACTAGCGGGGGGTCTGGGGCGGGAGACCCAGTACTTC
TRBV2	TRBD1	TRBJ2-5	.	CASSYGTGRETQYF	TGTGCCAGCAGTTATGGGACAGGGCGGGAGACCCAGTACTTC
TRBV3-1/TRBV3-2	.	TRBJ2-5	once	CASSHRSGWQETQYF	TGTGCCAGCAGCCACCGCTCGGGGTGGCAAGAGACCCAGTACTTC
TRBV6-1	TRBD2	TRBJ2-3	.	CASREGSGTNTDTQYF	TGTGCCAGCAGGGAAGGCAGCGGGACCAACACAGATACGCAGTATTTT
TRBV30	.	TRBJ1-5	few	CAWSVGEGQPQHF	TGTGCCTGGAGTGTGGGGGAAGGCCAGCCCCAGCATTTT
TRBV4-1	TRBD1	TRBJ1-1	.	CASSQEGPGGSAFF	TGCGCCAGCAGCCAAGAAGGGCCAGGGGGATCGGCTTTCTTT
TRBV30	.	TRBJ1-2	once	CAWGGYTF	TGTGCCTGGGGAGGCTACACCTTC
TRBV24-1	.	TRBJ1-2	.	CATSENYLYGYTF	TGTGCCACCAGTGAAAACTACCTTTATGGCTACACCTTC
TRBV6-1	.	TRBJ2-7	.	CASSEATPDTYEQYF	TGTGCCAGCAGTGAAGCGACACCTGATACCTACGAGCAGTACTTC
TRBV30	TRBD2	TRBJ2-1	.	CAWRATSVKSSYNEQFF	TGTGCCTGGAGAGCTACTAGCGTCAAGAGCTCCTACAATGAGCAGTTCTTC
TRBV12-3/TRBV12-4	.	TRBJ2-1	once	CASSPFLEGEQFF	TGTGCCAGCAGTCCATTCCTAGAGGGTGAGCAGTTCTTC
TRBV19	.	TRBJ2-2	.	CASSLGGLARGELFF	TGTGCCAGTAGCCTAGGGGGACTTGCCCGCGGGGAGCTGTTTTTT
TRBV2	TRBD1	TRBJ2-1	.	CASALARTGNEQFF	TGTGCCAGCGCTCTTGCTCGGACAGGGAATGAGCAGTTCTTC
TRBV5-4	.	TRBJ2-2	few	CASSFHVDGELFF	TGTGCCAGCAGCTTCCACGTGGACGGGGAGCTGTTTTTT
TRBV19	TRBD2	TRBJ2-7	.	CASKAGTSGTYEQYF	TGTGCCAGTAAAGCCGGGACTAGCGGCACCTACGAGCAGTACTTC
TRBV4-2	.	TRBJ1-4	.	CASSQDLDRFGEKLFF	TGTGCCAGCAGCCAAGACCTAGACCGCTTTGGGGAAAAACTGTTTTTT
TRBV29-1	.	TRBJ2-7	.	CSVVGQGIGEQYF	TGCAGCGTTGTCGGGCAGGGAATAGGGGAGCAGTACTTC
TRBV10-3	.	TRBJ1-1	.	CAISLAPGNTEAFF	TGTGCCATCAGCCTTGCCCCGGGGAACACTGAAGCTTTCTTT
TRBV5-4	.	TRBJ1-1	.	CASSLVGRVGTEAFF	TGTGCCAGCAGCTTGGTGGGCAGAGTTGGCACTGAAGCTTTCTTT
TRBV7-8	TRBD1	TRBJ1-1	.	CASSQQPGQPNTEAFF	TGTGCCAGCAGCCAACAACCGGGACAGCCGAACACTGAAGCTTTCTTT
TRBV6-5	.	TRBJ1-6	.	CASSYRGRPLHF	TGTGCCAGCAGTTACAGGGGGAGACCCCTCCACTTT
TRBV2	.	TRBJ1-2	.	CASSGQNYGYTF	TGTGCCAGCTCAGGACAGAACTATGGCTACACCTTC
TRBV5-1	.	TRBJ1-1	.	CASSFGGTNTEAFF	TGCGCCAGCAGCTTTGGGGGCACCAACACTGAAGCTTTCTTT
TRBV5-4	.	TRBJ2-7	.	CASSLGGGSSYEQYF	TGTGCCAGCAGCTTAGGAGGCGGAAGCTCCTACGAGCAGTACTTC
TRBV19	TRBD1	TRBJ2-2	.	CASNSNWARGHTGELFF	TGTGCCAGTAACTCCAATTGGGCCAGGGGGCACACCGGGGAGCTGTTTTTT
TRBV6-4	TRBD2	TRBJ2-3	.	CASRRTSGGTDTQYF	TGTGCCAGCAGACGGACTAGCGGGGGGACAGATACGCAGTATTTT
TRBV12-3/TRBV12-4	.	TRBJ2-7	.	CASSLRGFHEQYF	TGTGCCAGCAGTTTAAGAGGGTTCCACGAGCAGTACTTC
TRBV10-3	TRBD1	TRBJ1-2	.	CAISLTGGASYGYTF	TGTGCCATCAGCCTGACAGGGGGCGCGAGCTATGGCTACACCTTC
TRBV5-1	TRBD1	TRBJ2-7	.	CASSYDRETYEQYF	TGCGCCAGCAGCTATGACAGGGAAACCTACGAGCAGTACTTC
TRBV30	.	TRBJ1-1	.	CAWNPGLGNTEAFF	TGTGCCTGGAACCCCGGACTGGGGAACACTGAAGCTTTCTTT
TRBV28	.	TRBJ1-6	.	CASSPGTNNSPLHF	TGTGCCAGCAGTCCAGGGACCAATAATTCACCCCTCCACTTT
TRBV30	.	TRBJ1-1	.	CAWSRHMNTEAFF	TGTGCCTGGAGCAGACATATGAACACTGAAGCTTTCTTT
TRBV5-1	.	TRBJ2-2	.	CASSLARGRGVTGELFF	TGCGCCAGCAGCTTGGCGAGGGGGCGGGGGGTCACCGGGGAGCTGTTTTTT
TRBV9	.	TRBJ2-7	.	CASSGRDNTLRGQYF	TGTGCCAGCAGCGGCCGGGACAACACCCTACGAGGGCAGTACTTC
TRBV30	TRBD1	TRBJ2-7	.	CASDRVISYEQYF	TGTGCCTCGGACAGGGTAATTTCCTACGAGCAGTACTTC
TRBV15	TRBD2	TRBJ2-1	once	CATSRAASGSEQFF	TGTGCCACCAGCAGAGCGGCTAGCGGGAGTGAGCAGTTCTTC
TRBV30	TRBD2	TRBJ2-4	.	CAWTPQRGLAKNIQYF	TGTGCCTGGACCCCTCAGCGGGGGCTAGCCAAAAACATTCAGTACTTC
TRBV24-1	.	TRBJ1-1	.	CATSDPLQTEAFF	TGTGCCACCAGTGACCCATTACAGACTGAAGCTTTCTTT
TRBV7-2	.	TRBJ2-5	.	CASSRVLGPKETQYF	TGTGCCAGCAGCCGTGTCCTCGGCCCCAAAGAGACCCAGTACTTC
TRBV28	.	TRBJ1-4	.	CASRSGLGEKLFF	TGTGCCAGCAGATCGGGGCTAGGGGAAAAACTGTTTTTT
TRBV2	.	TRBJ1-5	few	CASRLPNQPQHF	TGTGCCAGTCGACTTCCCAATCAGCCCCAGCATTTT
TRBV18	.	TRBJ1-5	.	CASSQGSNQPQHF	TGTGCCAGCTCACAGGGTAGCAATCAGCCCCAGCATTTT
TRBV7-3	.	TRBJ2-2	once	CASSPNRVAGELFF	TGTGCCAGCAGCCCCAACCGTGTCGCCGGGGAGCTGTTTTTT
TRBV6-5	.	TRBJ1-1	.	CASRWADTEAFF	TGTGCCAGCCGTTGGGCGGACACTGAAGCTTTCTTT